This TCR beta chain came from a study of CD8 T cells in Susac syndrome. This clonotype came up once. Random hexamers were used to reverse transcribe 0.5 to 1 ug of RNA. TCR beta CDR3 was amplified by immunoSEQ covering 54 Vbeta and 13 Jbeta. TCRdb redid the calling of the immunoSEQ multiplex PCR reads with MiXCR, one entry per CDR3 protein. The sample holds 150,000 or so distinct CDR3 sequences, 95% seen once. V was cut by 3 bases and J by 3 bases, with 12 bases left in between. This CDR3 has 15 amino acids. Germline V gives CDR1 MDHEN, CDR2 SYDVKM. Sequencing used CD4+ T cells from PBMCs. This receptor was identified in a human donor with Susac syndrome. The rearrangement uses TRBV28 and TRBJ1-5; tentatively, D is TRBD1 (6 bases). The DNA of the CDR3 is TGTGCCAGCAGTTTTAGGACAGACTACAATCAGCCCCAGCATTTT. Its translation is CASSFRTDYNQPQHF.